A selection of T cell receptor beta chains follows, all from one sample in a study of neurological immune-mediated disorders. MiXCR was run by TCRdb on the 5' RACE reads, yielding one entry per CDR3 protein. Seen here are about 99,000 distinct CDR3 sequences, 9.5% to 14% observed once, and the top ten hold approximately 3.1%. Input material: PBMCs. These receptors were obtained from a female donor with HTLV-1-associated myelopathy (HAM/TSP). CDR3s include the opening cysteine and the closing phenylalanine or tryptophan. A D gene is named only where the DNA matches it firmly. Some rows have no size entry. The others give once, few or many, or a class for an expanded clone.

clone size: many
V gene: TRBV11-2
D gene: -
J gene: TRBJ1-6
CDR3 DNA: TGTGCCAGCAGCTTAGCGTTGGGGTCCGGGGGATCACCCCTCCACTTT
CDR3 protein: CASSLALGSGGSPLHF

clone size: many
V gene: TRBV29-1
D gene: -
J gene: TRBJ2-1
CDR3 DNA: TGCAGCGCGGACTATAACAGGGCAAGCGAGCAGTTCTTC
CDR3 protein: CSADYNRASEQFF

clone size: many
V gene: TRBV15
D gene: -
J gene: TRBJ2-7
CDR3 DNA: TGTGCTACCAGCAGGGACACGACCTACGAGCAGTACTTC
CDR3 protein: CATSRDTTYEQYF

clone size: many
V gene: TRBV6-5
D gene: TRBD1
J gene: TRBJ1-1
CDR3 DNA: TGTGCCAGCAGGGGGACAGGGGGGAACACTGAAGCTTTCTTT
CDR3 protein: CASRGTGGNTEAFF

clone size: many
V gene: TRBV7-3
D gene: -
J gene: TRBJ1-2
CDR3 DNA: TGTGCCAGCAGCTTTTTGACCAACTATGGCTACACCTTC
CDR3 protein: CASSFLTNYGYTF

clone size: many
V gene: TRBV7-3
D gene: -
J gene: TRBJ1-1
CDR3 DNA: TGTGCCAGCAGCTTAATACGTGGCGGGAACACTGAAGCTTTCTTT
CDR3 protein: CASSLIRGGNTEAFF

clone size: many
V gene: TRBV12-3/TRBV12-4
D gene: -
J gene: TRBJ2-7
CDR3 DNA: TGTGCCAGCAGTTTGGCTGGCTTGACCTACGAGCAGTACTTC
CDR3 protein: CASSLAGLTYEQYF

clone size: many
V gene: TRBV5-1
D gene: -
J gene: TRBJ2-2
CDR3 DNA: TGCGCCAGCAGCGCAATAGGGACGGTGAACACCGGGGAGCTGTTTTTT
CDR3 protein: CASSAIGTVNTGELFF

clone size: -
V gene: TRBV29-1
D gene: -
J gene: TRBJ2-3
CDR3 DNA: TGCAGCGTTGAAACCGGGGGGCCGGATACGCAGTATTTT
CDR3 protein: CSVETGGPDTQYF

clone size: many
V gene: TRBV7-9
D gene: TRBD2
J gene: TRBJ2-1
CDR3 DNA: TGTGCCAGCAGCTTACTAGCGGACACCTACAATGAGCAGTTCTTC
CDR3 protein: CASSLLADTYNEQFF

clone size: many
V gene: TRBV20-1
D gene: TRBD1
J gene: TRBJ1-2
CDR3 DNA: TGCAGTGCTAGCCTGCCTCCCGGGACAGAGTCCTTCCTGTTCTATGGCTACACCTTC
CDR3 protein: CSASLPPGTESFLFYGYTF

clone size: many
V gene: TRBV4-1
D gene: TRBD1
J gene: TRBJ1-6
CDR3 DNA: TGCGCCAGCAGCCAACGGACAGGTTCACCCCTCCACTTT
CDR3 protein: CASSQRTGSPLHF

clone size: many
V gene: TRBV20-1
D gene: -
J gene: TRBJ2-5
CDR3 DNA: TGCAGTGCTTCCCGGGACCCGCGGGAGACCCAGTACTTC
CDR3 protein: CSASRDPRETQYF

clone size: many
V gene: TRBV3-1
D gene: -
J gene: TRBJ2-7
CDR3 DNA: TGTGCCAGCAGCCACAGGGGTCAGGCCTACGAGCAGTACTTC
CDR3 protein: CASSHRGQAYEQYF

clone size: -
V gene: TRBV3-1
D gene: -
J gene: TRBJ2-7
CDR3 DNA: TGTGCCAGCAGCCAAGACTCAGGTTTGGACTCCGAGCAGTACTTC
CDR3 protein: CASSQDSGLDSEQYF

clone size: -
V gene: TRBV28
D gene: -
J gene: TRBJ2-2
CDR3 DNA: TGTGCCAGCCAAACGATCTCAGCCAACGGGGAGCTGTTTTTT
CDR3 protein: CASQTISANGELFF

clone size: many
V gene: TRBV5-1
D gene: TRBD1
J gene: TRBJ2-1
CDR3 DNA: TGCGCCAGCAGCTTGGACGGGACAGCCAATGAGCAGTTCTTC
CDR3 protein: CASSLDGTANEQFF

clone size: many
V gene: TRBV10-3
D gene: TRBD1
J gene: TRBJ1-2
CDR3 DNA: TGTGCCATCACCCGGGACAGGACGGGCTACACCTTC
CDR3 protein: CAITRDRTGYTF

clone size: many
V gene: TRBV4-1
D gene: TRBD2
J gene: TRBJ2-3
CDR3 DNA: TGCGCCAGCAGCCACAGGACTAGCGGGGCTGGCTCAGATACGCAGTATTTT
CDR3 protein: CASSHRTSGAGSDTQYF

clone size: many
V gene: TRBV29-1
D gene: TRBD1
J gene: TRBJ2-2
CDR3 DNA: TGCAGCGTTCGGCTGGACAGGGCGCCCGGGGAGCTGTTTTTT
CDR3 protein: CSVRLDRAPGELFF

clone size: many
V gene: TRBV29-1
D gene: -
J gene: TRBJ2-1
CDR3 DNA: TGCAGCGTTGTAACAGCGTACGAGCAGTTCTTC
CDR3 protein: CSVVTAYEQFF

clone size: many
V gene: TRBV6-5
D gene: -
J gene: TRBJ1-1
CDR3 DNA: TGTGCCAGCAGTTACCGATACTCAGGGGCGGGAACCACTGAAGCTTTCTTT
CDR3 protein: CASSYRYSGAGTTEAFF

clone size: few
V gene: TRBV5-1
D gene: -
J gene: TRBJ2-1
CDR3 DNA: TGCGCCAGCAGCTTGACCGGCGACCCGTACACTGAGCAGTTCTTC
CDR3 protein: CASSLTGDPYTEQFF

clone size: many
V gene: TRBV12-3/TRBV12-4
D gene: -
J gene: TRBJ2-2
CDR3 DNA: TGTGCCAGCAGTCCCGAAGTCGGGGGCGGCGGGGAGCTGTTTTTT
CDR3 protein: CASSPEVGGGGELFF

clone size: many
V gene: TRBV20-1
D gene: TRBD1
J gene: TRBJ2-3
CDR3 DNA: TGCAGTGCTACTGGACAGGGAATCACAGATACGCAGTATTTT
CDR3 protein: CSATGQGITDTQYF

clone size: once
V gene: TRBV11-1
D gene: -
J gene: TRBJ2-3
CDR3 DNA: TGTGCCAGCAGCTTAGCCCAGTGGTCTAGCACAGATACGCAGTATTTT
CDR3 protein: CASSLAQWSSTDTQYF

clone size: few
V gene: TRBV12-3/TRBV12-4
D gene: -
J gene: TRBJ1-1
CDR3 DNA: TGTGCCAGCACCTCCTGGGGGGGGACTGAAGCTTTCTTT
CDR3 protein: CASTSWGGTEAFF

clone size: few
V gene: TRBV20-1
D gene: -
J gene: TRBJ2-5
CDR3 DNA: TGCAGTGCTAGGCTAGGAGTAGAGACCCAGCACTTT
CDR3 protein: CSARLGVETQHF

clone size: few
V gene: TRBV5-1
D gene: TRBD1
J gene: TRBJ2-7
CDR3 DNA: TGCGCCAGCAGCTTGGAACCCGGGACAGCATACGAGCAGTACTTC
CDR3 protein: CASSLEPGTAYEQYF

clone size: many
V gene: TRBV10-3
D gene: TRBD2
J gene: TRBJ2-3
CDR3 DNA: TGTGCCATCAGTGAGACTAGCGGGGGGGCCGAAGATACGCAGTATTTT
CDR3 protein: CAISETSGGAEDTQYF

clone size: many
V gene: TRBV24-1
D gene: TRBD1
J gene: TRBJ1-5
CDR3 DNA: TGTGCCACCAGTGATCGGACAGGGCCGCCCCAGCCCCAGCATTTT
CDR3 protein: CATSDRTGPPQPQHF

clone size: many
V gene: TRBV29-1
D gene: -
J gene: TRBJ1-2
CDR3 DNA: TGCAGCGTTGAGGGGGGGGCGCAACCCACTATTTCTGGCTACACCTTC
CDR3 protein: CSVEGGAQPTISGYTF

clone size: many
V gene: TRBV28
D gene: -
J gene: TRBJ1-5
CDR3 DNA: TGTGCCAGCAGGCTATGGGACCATAGCAATCAGCCCCAGCATTTT
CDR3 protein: CASRLWDHSNQPQHF

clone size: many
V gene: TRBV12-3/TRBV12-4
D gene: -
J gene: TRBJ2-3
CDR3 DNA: TGTGCCAGCAGTTTTCGGCGGGGAGTGGATACGCAGTATTTT
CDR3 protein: CASSFRRGVDTQYF

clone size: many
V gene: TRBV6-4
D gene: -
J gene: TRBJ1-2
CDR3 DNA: TGTGCCAGCAGTGACTCCGGGAGCTATGGCTACACCTTC
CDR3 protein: CASSDSGSYGYTF

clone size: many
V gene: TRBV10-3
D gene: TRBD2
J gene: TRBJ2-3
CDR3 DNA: TGTGCCATCAGCAGCGGGGGGGCGGGTGGTACGCAGTATTTT
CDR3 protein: CAISSGGAGGTQYF